This is a list of T cell receptor beta chains from one sample in a study of CD8 T cells in ankylosing spondylitis. TCRdb re-called the 5' RACE reads with MiXCR, one entry per CDR3 protein. The data contain 200,000 to 300,000 distinct CDR3 sequences, roughly 8.6% of them singletons. Sequenced sample: blood, either unsorted or a sorted T cell fraction (not recorded which). These receptors were obtained from a male donor with ankylosing spondylitis or in good health (not recorded which). Both conserved end residues are part of each CDR3. The D gene is left open where the match is weak. Size is stated for part of the rows, as once, few or many counts, or as a class when the clone is expanded.

size,J,D,V,CDR3,DNA
many,TRBJ2-7,.,TRBV20-1,CSARVEPGTASSYEQYF,TGCAGTGCTAGAGTTGAGCCAGGGACGGCAAGCTCCTACGAGCAGTACTTC
many,TRBJ2-3,.,TRBV5-1,CASSDLRGRDTQYF,TGCGCCAGCAGCGATCTCCGGGGTCGAGATACGCAGTATTTT
many,TRBJ1-6,.,TRBV5-1,CASSLEGPTMGSSPLHF,TGCGCCAGCAGCTTGGAGGGACCCACGATGGGGAGTTCACCCCTCCACTTT
few,TRBJ1-5,TRBD1,TRBV5-6,CASSFRGQVRNQPQHF,TGTGCCAGCAGCTTTAGGGGACAGGTCCGCAATCAGCCCCAGCATTTT
many,TRBJ1-6,.,TRBV10-3,CAISESEKNFPLHF,TGTGCCATCAGTGAGTCGGAGAAAAACTTTCCCCTCCACTTT
.,TRBJ2-1,TRBD2,TRBV7-9,CASSFPSGGDYNEQFF,TGTGCCAGCAGCTTCCCTAGCGGGGGGGATTACAATGAGCAGTTCTTC
many,TRBJ2-1,TRBD2,TRBV5-6,CASSSGTSGNRRFF,TGTGCCAGCAGCTCCGGGACTAGCGGGAATAGGAGGTTCTTC
many,TRBJ2-1,TRBD2,TRBV20-1,CSAPVHGGGLNEQFF,TGCAGTGCTCCTGTTCACGGGGGGGGGCTCAATGAGCAGTTCTTC
many,TRBJ2-1,.,TRBV4-2,CASSSDWGGPNSYNEQFF,TGTGCCAGCAGCTCAGATTGGGGTGGCCCGAACTCCTACAATGAGCAGTTCTTC
many,TRBJ1-1,.,TRBV20-1,CSAAGGAITEAFF,TGCAGTGCGGCCGGGGGGGCTATCACTGAAGCTTTCTTT
many,TRBJ2-3,.,TRBV18,CASSPRAIWGAAGTDTQYF,TGTGCCAGCTCACCCCGGGCAATATGGGGCGCGGCGGGCACAGATACGCAGTATTTT
many,TRBJ1-1,TRBD1,TRBV12-3/TRBV12-4,CASSLGTGSREAFF,TGTGCCAGCAGTTTAGGGACAGGCTCACGCGAAGCTTTCTTT
many,TRBJ2-1,.,TRBV5-1,CASSLVAGKSYNEQFF,TGCGCCAGCAGCTTGGTCGCGGGGAAATCCTACAATGAGCAGTTCTTC
few,TRBJ2-7,TRBD1,TRBV6-1,CASRQAGTAYEQYF,TGTGCCAGCAGACAAGCCGGGACAGCCTACGAGCAGTACTTC
many,TRBJ1-1,.,TRBV5-1,CASSLYRMNTEAFF,TGCGCCAGCAGCTTATATCGAATGAACACTGAAGCTTTCTTT
many,TRBJ2-7,.,TRBV29-1,CSVEDQERDYEQYF,TGCAGCGTTGAAGATCAGGAAAGGGACTACGAGCAGTACTTC
.,TRBJ1-5,.,TRBV18,CASSSDPLGPRHF,TGTGCCAGCTCCTCAGATCCTCTGGGGCCCCGGCATTTT
many,TRBJ2-1,.,TRBV11-2,CASSLRSQGGYNEQFF,TGTGCCAGCAGCTTAAGGTCACAGGGAGGGTACAATGAGCAGTTCTTC
few,TRBJ2-5,TRBD1,TRBV7-9,CASSPYQGTEETQYF,TGTGCCAGCAGCCCCTACCAGGGGACAGAAGAGACCCAGTACTTC
many,TRBJ1-4,TRBD1,TRBV6-1,CASSHGQGRPLKLFF,TGTGCCAGCAGCCACGGACAGGGAAGGCCCTTAAAACTGTTTTTT
many,TRBJ2-1,.,TRBV19,CASSMGRGSYNEQFF,TGTGCCAGTAGTATGGGCAGGGGCTCCTACAATGAGCAGTTCTTC
.,TRBJ2-5,.,TRBV9,CASSVEGREAETQYF,TGTGCCAGCAGCGTAGAGGGCAGGGAAGCGGAGACCCAGTACTTC
many,TRBJ2-1,TRBD2,TRBV29-1,CSGGLAGGYNEQFF,TGCAGCGGGGGACTAGCGGGGGGTTACAATGAGCAGTTCTTC
many,TRBJ2-3,.,TRBV20-1,CSARRGADTQYF,TGCAGTGCTAGACGCGGGGCAGATACGCAGTATTTT
.,TRBJ2-3,TRBD2,TRBV6-1,CASSMRGAEDTQYF,TGTGCCAGCAGTATGCGGGGGGCTGAAGATACGCAGTATTTT
few,TRBJ2-1,TRBD2,TRBV5-1,CASSFLASGGYNEQFF,TGCGCCAGCAGCTTTTTGGCTAGCGGGGGGTACAATGAGCAGTTCTTC
few,TRBJ1-4,TRBD1,TRBV15,CATSRAQGATNEKLFF,TGTGCCACCAGCAGGGCGCAGGGGGCGACTAATGAAAAACTGTTTTTT
many,TRBJ1-1,.,TRBV15,CATSTPGDTEAFF,TGTGCCACCAGCACCCCAGGAGACACTGAAGCTTTCTTT
many,TRBJ1-1,.,TRBV12-3/TRBV12-4,CASSYRSNTEAFF,TGTGCCAGCAGTTACAGGAGTAACACTGAAGCTTTCTTT
many,TRBJ1-1,TRBD1,TRBV5-6,CASSFGTGNTEAFF,TGTGCCAGCAGCTTCGGGACAGGGAACACTGAAGCTTTCTTT
many,TRBJ2-3,.,TRBV10-3,CAISETGPDTQYF,TGTGCCATCAGTGAGACGGGCCCAGATACGCAGTATTTT
.,TRBJ2-2,TRBD2,TRBV4-2,CASSHLIAGTDTGELFF,TGTGCCAGCAGCCACCTTATAGCGGGGACCGACACCGGGGAGCTGTTTTTT
many,TRBJ2-7,.,TRBV20-1,CSARGGGFYEQYF,TGCAGTGCTAGAGGAGGGGGATTCTACGAGCAGTACTTC
many,TRBJ2-5,TRBD2,TRBV20-1,CSARNPLSREGGRKETQYF,TGCAGTGCTAGAAACCCCTTGAGTCGGGAGGGCGGGAGGAAAGAGACCCAGTACTTC
.,TRBJ1-1,.,TRBV7-2,CASSLGVGTHEAFF,TGTGCCAGCAGCTTAGGTGTAGGGACTCATGAAGCTTTCTTT
many,TRBJ2-2,.,TRBV5-1,CASSLGGTNTGELFF,TGCGCCAGCAGCTTGGGTGGGACTAACACCGGGGAGCTGTTTTTT
many,TRBJ2-1,.,TRBV3-1,CASTLSGTSYNEQFF,TGTGCCAGCACTCTTAGCGGTACTAGCTACAATGAGCAGTTCTTC
few,TRBJ1-5,TRBD1,TRBV19,CASSIRDRGPVYSNQPQHF,TGTGCCAGTAGTATCCGAGACAGGGGGCCTGTCTATAGCAATCAGCCCCAGCATTTT
many,TRBJ2-7,.,TRBV29-1,CSVEVGELPYEQYF,TGCAGCGTTGAAGTAGGGGAACTACCCTACGAGCAGTACTTC
many,TRBJ2-5,.,TRBV7-9,CASTRYQETQYF,TGTGCCAGCACAAGGTACCAAGAGACCCAGTACTTC
many,TRBJ2-1,TRBD2,TRBV9,CASSAPSGRGYNEQFF,TGTGCCAGCAGCGCCCCTAGCGGGAGGGGCTACAATGAGCAGTTCTTC
many,TRBJ2-7,.,TRBV12-3/TRBV12-4,CASTDARVMYEQYF,TGTGCCAGCACCGATGCCAGGGTTATGTACGAGCAGTACTTC
many,TRBJ2-5,TRBD2,TRBV20-1,CTTTSGSPMETQYF,TGCACTACGACTAGCGGGTCACCCATGGAGACCCAGTACTTC
.,TRBJ2-2,.,TRBV7-2,CASSPRRTLTGELFF,TGTGCCAGCAGCCCCCGGAGGACCCTCACCGGGGAGCTGTTTTTT
many,TRBJ2-7,.,TRBV5-5,CASNSRESPQMQYF,TGTGCCAGCAACTCTCGGGAATCCCCTCAGATGCAGTACTTC
few,TRBJ1-5,TRBD1,TRBV6-1,CASSRSGGSGNQPQHF,TGTGCCAGCAGTCGCTCAGGGGGCAGTGGCAATCAGCCCCAGCATTTT
many,TRBJ2-3,.,TRBV29-1,CSVDSTVGDTQYF,TGCAGCGTTGACAGTACGGTGGGAGATACGCAGTATTTT
.,TRBJ1-1,.,TRBV19,CASSPRTAPNTEAFF,TGTGCCAGTAGTCCACGTACAGCCCCGAACACTGAAGCTTTCTTT
many,TRBJ2-1,TRBD1,TRBV7-6,CASSLPGQGYNEQFF,TGTGCCAGCAGCTTACCGGGACAGGGGTACAATGAGCAGTTCTTC
many,TRBJ2-1,.,TRBV7-8,CASSALGTQQFF,TGTGCCAGCAGCGCCTTAGGGACCCAGCAGTTCTTC
.,TRBJ2-3,.,TRBV7-9,CASQRGTSTDTQYF,TGTGCCAGCCAACGGGGGACAAGCACAGATACGCAGTATTTT
many,TRBJ2-1,TRBD2,TRBV14,CASSQLLAGGRDEQFF,TGTGCCAGCAGCCAACTCCTAGCGGGAGGGCGAGATGAGCAGTTCTTC
.,TRBJ1-1,.,TRBV12-3/TRBV12-4,CASSLSPFGNTEAFF,TGTGCCAGCAGTCTAAGCCCCTTCGGTAACACTGAAGCTTTCTTT
many,TRBJ2-5,.,TRBV4-2,CASSQRHGIQETQYF,TGTGCCAGCAGCCAAAGACATGGGATCCAAGAGACCCAGTACTTC
many,TRBJ1-5,TRBD1,TRBV20-1,CSAKLGQGMSNQPQHF,TGCAGTGCTAAACTGGGACAGGGGATGAGCAATCAGCCCCAGCATTTT
.,TRBJ2-1,TRBD2,TRBV15,CATSREKGLAGRDNEQFF,TGTGCCACCAGTCGAGAGAAGGGACTAGCGGGACGGGACAATGAGCAGTTCTTC
many,TRBJ2-1,TRBD2,TRBV20-1,CSAKLAGVVYNEQFF,TGCAGTGCGAAACTAGCGGGAGTAGTCTACAATGAGCAGTTCTTC
many,TRBJ2-4,TRBD2,TRBV5-6,CASSLERLAVSLDIQYF,TGTGCCAGCAGCTTGGAGAGACTAGCAGTTTCCCTGGACATTCAGTACTTC
many,TRBJ1-4,TRBD1,TRBV4-3,CASSRETGRKNEKLFF,TGCGCCAGCAGCCGGGAGACAGGGAGGAAAAACGAAAAACTGTTTTTT
many,TRBJ2-1,.,TRBV20-1,CSAREVRAAYNEQFF,TGCAGTGCTAGGGAGGTCCGGGCCGCCTACAATGAGCAGTTCTTC